A single sample is the source of the 28 T cell receptor beta chains below, sequenced in a study of blood T cell repertoires in COVID-19. Data came from immunoSEQ multiplex PCR; TCRdb stores just in-frame clones and leaves some out. In the table there are over 130,000 clones, over 80% of which are singletons. Sequenced: peripheral blood. The origin of the receptors is a man aged 55 to 69 with active or convalescent COVID-19.

The rearrangement joins TRBV3-1 (or the pseudogene TRBV3-2) to TRBJ2-7, with 14 bases lining up with TRBD2. Germline V gene lookup returns CDR1 LGHDT and CDR2 YNNKEL (reference sequence). The CDR3 runs to 17 residues. Trimming removed 1 base from V and 7 bases from J; junction bases left unmatched: 9. The CDR3 region is CASSQARSGTSGREQYF. DNA for the CDR3: TGTGCCAGCAGCCAAGCCAGGTCCGGGACTAGCGGGAGAGAGCAGTACTTC.

V is TRBV19 and J is TRBJ1-4; 8 nucleotides match TRBD1. The V and J ends lost 6 bases and 8 bases, in that order; junction bases with no gene match: 8. Germline CDR1 reads LNHDA; CDR2 reads SQIVND (reference sequence). The length of the CDR3 is 14 residues. The CDR3 region is CASRPQGAEEKLFF. The CDR3 region has the DNA TGTGCCAGTAGACCTCAGGGGGCTGAGGAAAAACTGTTTTTT. Variable domain in full (rest from reference TRBV19 and TRBJ1-4): DGGITQSPKYLFRKEGQNVTLSCEQNLNHDAMYWYRQDPGQGLRLIYYSQIVNDFQKGDIAEGYSVSREKKESFPLTVTSAQKNPTAFYLCASRPQGAEEKLFFGSGTQLSVL.

The rearrangement joins TRBV5-1 to TRBJ2-3; 8 nucleotides agree with TRBD2. Germline CDR1 and CDR2: SGHRS and YFSETQ. This CDR3 is built from 18 residues. V lost 4 bases, J lost 0 bases, and 13 bases stayed unmatched. CDR3 in amino acids: CASSLLASGSTSTDTQYF. The CDR3 bases are TGCGCCAGCAGCCTCCTTGCTAGCGGGTCAACTAGCACAGATACGCAGTATTTT.

The chain has TRBV6-4 and TRBJ1-6, with a possible D match to TRBD1 (6 bases). Trimming took 2 bases from V and 7 from J, leaving 9 bases between them. The CDR3 is 14 amino acids. Germline-derived CDR1 and CDR2 are MRHNA and SNTAGT. The DNA for the CDR3 is TGTGCCAGCAGTGACCGAGACAGGAATTCACCCCTCCACTTT. Translated, it gives CASSDRDRNSPLHF.

The genes are TRBV13 and TRBJ1-3; D is possibly TRBD1 (5 bases). Per the germline V gene, CDR1 is PRHDT and CDR2 is FYEKMQ (reference sequence). The germline V and J ends were trimmed by 3 bases and 5 bases, with 20 bases remaining between them. This CDR3 region has 17 residues. The DNA of the CDR3 is TGTGCCAGCAGCTTGCGTCAGGGCGAAATCAAGAGAAACACCATATATTTT. Protein product: CASSLRQGEIKRNTIYF.

This clone appeared a single time. The V gene is TRBV7-2, the J gene TRBJ1-6; the D gene is possibly TRBD1 (6 bases). Germline CDR1 SGHTA, CDR2 FQGNSA. The V end lost 5 bases, the J end lost 3 bases, and 11 bases lay between the germline ends. The CDR3 loop spans 15 amino acids. The CDR3 coding sequence is TGTGCCAGCAGCGCACAGGGAGACTATAATTCACCCCTCCACTTT. It specifies CASSAQGDYNSPLHF.

J is TRBJ1-1 and V is TRBV28; D unclear. The CDR3 spans 13 residues. V gave up 2 bases and J gave up 0 bases, with 4 bases separating them. Germline V CDR1 and CDR2: MDHEN, SYDVKM. In nucleotides, the CDR3 is TGTGCCAGCAGTTTAACATTGAACACTGAAGCTTTCTTT. It specifies CASSLTLNTEAFF. The full variable domain, completed using reference TRBV28 and TRBJ1-1, is DVKVTQSSRYLVKRTGEKVFLECVQDMDHENMFWYRQDPGLGLRLIYFSYDVKMKEKGDIPEGYSVSREKKERFSLILESASTNQTSMYLCASSLTLNTEAFFGQGTRLTVV.

The rearrangement links TRBV7-2 to TRBJ1-4; D uncertain. Trimming shortened V by 5 bases and J by 4 bases, and 14 bases separated the two germline ends. The CDR3 sequence is 15 residues long. CDR1 and CDR2 from the germline V gene are SGHTA and FQGNSA. CDR3 in DNA: TGTGCCAGCAGCCCCTTTGGGCAATTTAATGAAAAACTGTTTTTT. This encodes CASSPFGQFNEKLFF.

The chain carries TRBV27 and TRBJ2-7; tentatively, D is TRBD2 (7 bases). The CDR3 is 15 amino acids. Germline V gene lookup returns CDR1 MNHEY and CDR2 SMNVEV (reference sequence). V lost 2 bases and J lost 0, with 11 bases in between. The CDR3 sequence is CASSLKGGSSYEQYF. CDR3 DNA: TGTGCCAGCAGTTTAAAGGGGGGGAGCTCCTACGAGCAGTACTTC.

This chain joins TRBV7-2 and TRBJ1-5; a possible D gene is TRBD1 (6 bases). Trimming took 3 bases from V and 3 from J, leaving 9 bases between them. Germline assignment: CDR1 SGHTA and CDR2 FQGNSA. The CDR3 has 14 amino acids. Written as DNA, the CDR3 is TGTGCCAGCAGCTTGCAGGGGTACAATCAGCCCCAGCATTTT. This translates into CASSLQGYNQPQHF.

Only a few counts were recorded for this clone. CDR3 residues: CASSPYRGRAEAFF. DNA for the CDR3: TGTGCCAGCAGTCCCTACAGGGGGCGTGCTGAAGCTTTCTTT. V gene TRBV27 combines with J gene TRBJ1-1, with TRBD1 identical over 9 bases. The CDR3 loop spans 14 amino acids. Germline-derived CDR1 and CDR2 are MNHEY and SMNVEV (reference sequence). V was pared by 5 bases and J by 6 bases, with 7 bases of the junction left unmatched.

With respect to this clone: One end of the junction does not line up with germline, which may come from a read error. The gene calls are TRBV6-5 and TRBJ2-7; tentatively, D is TRBD1 (6 bases). Looked up from germline, CDR1 is MNHEY and CDR2 is SVGAGI. CDR3 size: 13 residues. The CDR3 reads CASKGRGTTLEIF. The CDR3 nucleotides are TGTGCCAGCAAGGGCAGGGGCACTACTCTGGAAATTTTC.

This rearrangement joins TRBV5-1 to TRBJ2-7; no clear D gene. V lost 0 bases and J lost 4, with 11 bases in between. The CDR3 contains 14 residues. Per germline, CDR1 SGHRS and CDR2 YFSETQ. CDR3 bases: TGCGCCAGCAGCTTGGAAGCGATCGGGTACGAGCAGTACTTC. Translating gives CASSLEAIGYEQYF.

The V gene is TRBV30, the J gene TRBJ1-5; 9 nucleotides agree with TRBD1. Germline loops: CDR1 GTSNPN, CDR2 SVGIG (reference sequence). The CDR3 length is 13 residues. V gave up 6 bases and J gave up 6 bases; unmatched junction bases: 6. In nucleotides, the CDR3 is TGTGCCTGCGGGACAGGGATACGTCAGCCCCAGCATTTT. Its translation: CACGTGIRQPQHF.

The rearrangement joins TRBV5-6 to TRBJ2-7, with 7 positions matching TRBD1. V lost 4 bases and J lost 3; bases outside the gene matches: 10. This CDR3 has 15 residues. Germline V gives CDR1 SGHDT, CDR2 YYEEEE. CDR3 coding DNA: TGTGCCAGCAGCACCCACGGGACAGCCCTCTACGAGCAGTACTTC. Encoded protein: CASSTHGTALYEQYF.

The V call is TRBV4-1, the J call TRBJ1-3; maybe TRBD1 (5 bases). Germline values: CDR1 MGHRA, CDR2 YSYEKL. V lost 1 base and J 2 bases, leaving 9 bases between the germline ends. This CDR3 has 15 residues. The CDR3 sequence is CASSQAGRAGNTIYF. The DNA for the CDR3 is TGCGCCAGCAGCCAAGCGGGCAGGGCTGGAAACACCATATATTTT.

The chain uses TRBV2 and TRBJ1-1; D is possibly TRBD1 (5 bases). The CDR3 totals 12 residues. Between the trimmed V and J ends, which lost 9 bases and 2 bases, there was a span of 10 bases. Looked up from germline, CDR1 is SNHLY and CDR2 is FYNNEI. CDR3 in DNA: TGTGCCAGAAGGAGGGGTAACACTGAAGCTTTCTTT. Its translation is CARRRGNTEAFF.

The chain combines TRBV6-5 with TRBJ2-2; perhaps TRBD2 as D (7 bases). With 7 bases removed from V and 2 bases from J, the gap between germline ends came to 14 bases. The CDR3 has 15 amino acids. Germline CDR1 is MNHEY and CDR2 is SVGAGI. CDR3 sequence: CASNRAGHNTGELFF. CDR3 nucleotide sequence: TGTGCCAGCAATCGAGCGGGACATAACACCGGGGAGCTGTTTTTT.

This clone was seen many times. The DNA of the CDR3 is TGTGCCACCAGCAGAGATAATGGCCGAGCCAAAAACATTCAGTACTTC. Translating gives CATSRDNGRAKNIQYF. This chain links TRBV15 with TRBJ2-4, with D uncertain. Trimming stripped 0 bases from V and 0 bases from J, with 9 bases between. The CDR3 is 16 residues long. Germline V CDR1 and CDR2: LNHNV, YYDKDF (reference sequence).

The genes are TRBV9 and TRBJ2-7; the match to TRBD1 covers 8 bases. V was pared by 2 bases and J by 4 bases, with 8 bases of the junction left unmatched. The CDR3 loop spans 15 amino acids. The germline V gene encodes CDR1 SGDLS and CDR2 YYNGEE. The CDR3 nucleotides read TGTGCCAGCAGCGTCGACTCGGGACAGGCGTACGAGCAGTACTTC. Residues: CASSVDSGQAYEQYF.

This chain links TRBV19 with TRBJ1-2; no firm D call. This CDR3 is built from 14 residues. V lost 3 bases and J lost 1, with 9 bases in between. The germline V gene encodes CDR1 LNHDA and CDR2 SQIVND (reference sequence). The CDR3 DNA reads as TGTGCCAGTAGTATCAGTCGGGGTAACTATGGCTACACCTTC. Translated, it gives CASSISRGNYGYTF.

This sequence joins TRBV6-1 and TRBJ2-3; TRBD1 matches at 8 bases. The CDR3 is 16 residues long. Germline V lookup: CDR1 MNHNS, CDR2 SASEGT. Losses at the gene ends were 4 bases for V and 1 base for J; bases not matched to a gene: 7. The CDR3 DNA is TGTGCCAGCAGTGCCGACAGGGGAAGGGGCACAGATACGCAGTATTTT. It translates to CASSADRGRGTDTQYF.

The chain carries TRBV30 and TRBJ2-6; TRBD1 matches 9 bases. The V gene end was trimmed by 5 bases and the J gene end by 0 bases; junction bases not matched to a gene: 11. The CDR3 has 18 amino acids. From germline, CDR1 is GTSNPN and CDR2 SVGIG (reference sequence). For the CDR3, the DNA is TGTGCCTGGGCTAGGGACAGGGTGGGAAGCTCTGGGGCCAACGTCCTGACTTTC. This gives the protein CAWARDRVGSSGANVLTF.

V gene TRBV19 combines with J gene TRBJ2-3, with 10 nucleotides matching TRBD1. V was pared by 4 bases and J by 6 bases, with 4 bases of the junction left unmatched. Germline V lookup: CDR1 LNHDA, CDR2 SQIVND (reference sequence). The CDR3 is 14 residues long. For the CDR3, the DNA is TGTGCCAGTAGTAAGGGACAGGGGACCGATACGCAGTATTTT. It codes for CASSKGQGTDTQYF.

The J gene is TRBJ1-1, the V gene TRBV18, with D possibly being TRBD1 (6 bases). The CDR3 sequence is 13 residues long. Looked up from germline, CDR1 is KGHSH and CDR2 is LQKENI. V was clipped by 5 bases and J by 1 base, with 8 bases between them. The CDR3 region is CASSGDTNTEAFF. CDR3 nucleotide sequence: TGTGCCAGCTCAGGGGACACGAACACTGAAGCTTTCTTT.

The CDR3 here is CASSRGQGAYNEQFF. CDR3 in DNA: TGTGCCAGCAGCAGAGGACAGGGGGCCTACAATGAGCAGTTCTTC. The V gene is TRBV9, the J gene TRBJ2-1, with 10 bases matching TRBD1. This CDR3 comprises 15 residues. Looked up from germline, CDR1 is SGDLS and CDR2 is YYNGEE. J was trimmed by 2 bases and V by 4 bases; bases with no gene match: 3.

The chain recombines TRBV11-2 with TRBJ2-4; 7 positions match TRBD1. After removal of 5 bases from V and 0 bases from J, the junction contained 7 bases not matched to a gene. The germline V gene encodes CDR1 SGHAT and CDR2 FQNNGV. The CDR3 covers 16 residues. CDR3 sequence reads: CASSEGTAVAKNIQYF. The CDR3 bases are TGTGCCAGCAGCGAGGGGACAGCCGTAGCCAAAAACATTCAGTACTTC.

The rearrangement joins TRBV7-2 to TRBJ2-1; tentatively, D is TRBD1 (6 bases). The V end lost 2 bases, the J end lost 12 bases, and 14 bases lay between the germline ends. Germline V gene lookup returns CDR1 SGHTA and CDR2 FQGNSA. The CDR3 sequence is 13 residues long. Here the CDR3 reads CASSLSGQLWQFF. Written as DNA, the CDR3 is TGTGCCAGCAGCTTAAGTGGACAGCTCTGGCAGTTCTTC. The full variable domain, with the rest looked up from reference TRBV7-2 and TRBJ2-1, is GAGVSQSPSNKVTEKGKDVELRCDPISGHTALYWYRQSLGQGLEFLIYFQGNSAPDKSGLPSDRFSAERTGGSVSTLTIQRTQQEDSAVYLCASSLSGQLWQFFGPGTRLTVL.